This TCR beta chain derives from a study of CD8+CD57+ T cells in acquired aplastic anemia. This clonotype was seen many times. Before being chosen for sequencing, patients had shown CD8+CD57+ cell expansion by flow cytometry. The V gene end was trimmed by 4 bases and the J gene end by 7 bases; junction bases not matched to a gene: 5. This CDR3 contains 14 residues. The germline V gene encodes CDR1 LGHDT and CDR2 YNNKEL (reference sequence). CDR3 and TCR beta VDJ profiling relied on genomic DNA as the template. TCRdb redid the calling of the reads with MiXCR, one entry per CDR3 protein. The sample comprises some 200,000 distinct CDR3 sequences, approximately 48% of which are singletons, and more than 1.5% rests with the top ten.

The TCR was taken from a human donor with aplastic anemia. The sequenced material came from sorted CD4+, CD8+, or CD8+CD57+ T cells (not recorded which) from PBMCs. This sequence joins TRBV3-1 and TRBJ2-2, with 8 positions matching TRBD2. CDR3 sequence: CASSRSGRVGELFF. In nucleotides, the CDR3 is TGTGCCAGCAGCCGGAGCGGGAGAGTCGGGGAGCTGTTTTTT.